Listed below are T cell receptor beta chains from one sample, sequenced in a study of persistence of HIV-infected CD4 T cells. The table came from immunoSEQ multiplex PCR; TCRdb's copy has only in-frame clones and leaves some out. This table has tens of thousands of clones, around 90% appearing once. No antigen has been identified for these receptors. Sequencing was performed on CD4+ T cells sorted from PBMCs after roughly 18-hour stimulation, taken from a patient who received antiretroviral therapy. The receptors derive from an adult woman with HIV who was CMV-seropositive. Each CDR3 is given with its conserved first and last residue. Fields, in order: V gene, clone size, J gene, D gene, CDR3 protein, CDR3 DNA. A D gene is named only where the DNA matches it firmly. Clone size appears in some rows only: once, few, many, or a class for an expanded clone.

>TRBV20-1|NA|TRBJ1-1|NA
CSASYGDTEAFF
TGCAGTGCTAGTTACGGCGACACTGAAGCTTTCTTT
>TRBV3-1/TRBV3-2|NA|TRBJ1-5|TRBD1
CASSLGQGHQPQHF
TGTGCCAGCAGCCTCGGACAGGGCCATCAGCCCCAGCATTTT
>TRBV27|NA|TRBJ1-4|NA
CASSKGRGDEKLFF
TGTGCCAGCAGCAAGGGCAGGGGCGATGAAAAACTGTTTTTT
>TRBV5-8|NA|TRBJ1-1|NA
CASSLGVFGAYTEAFF
TGTGCCAGCAGCTTGGGGGTGTTTGGGGCCTACACTGAAGCTTTCTTT
>TRBV4-2|NA|TRBJ1-1|NA
CASSQDILAFF
TGTGCCAGCAGCCAAGACATATTAGCTTTCTTT
>TRBV10-1|NA|TRBJ2-2|NA
CASTTGELFF
TGCGCCAGCACAACCGGGGAGCTGTTTTTT
>TRBV10-2|NA|TRBJ1-4|TRBD1
CARTGQGATNEKLFF
TGCGCCAGAACGGGACAGGGCGCAACTAATGAAAAACTGTTTTTT
>TRBV6-5|once|TRBJ1-5|NA
CASSLGRGYQPQHF
TGTGCCAGCAGTTTGGGCAGGGGCTATCAGCCCCAGCATTTT
>TRBV18|NA|TRBJ1-5|NA
CASSPGLQGGNQPQHF
TGTGCCAGCTCACCGGGACTGCAGGGAGGGAATCAGCCCCAGCATTTT
>TRBV10-3|NA|TRBJ1-1|NA
CAIRRSNTEAFF
TGTGCCATCAGGCGGTCGAACACTGAAGCTTTCTTT
>TRBV20-1|NA|TRBJ2-2|TRBD2
CSASGPLADTGELFF
TGCAGTGCTAGTGGGCCACTAGCGGACACCGGGGAGCTGTTTTTT
>TRBV5-1|NA|TRBJ1-1|TRBD1
CASSSGQGTEAFF
TGCGCCAGCAGCTCGGGACAGGGCACTGAAGCTTTCTTT
>TRBV2|once|TRBJ1-5|TRBD1
CASSLTGVQPQHF
TGTGCCAGCAGTTTAACAGGGGTCCAGCCCCAGCATTTT
>TRBV4-1|NA|TRBJ2-1|TRBD2
CASSQTGTSGGSNEQFF
TGCGCCAGCAGCCAAACCGGGACTAGCGGGGGGAGCAATGAGCAGTTCTTC
>TRBV15|NA|TRBJ2-7|NA
CATSRDLAYEQYF
TGTGCCACCAGCAGAGATCTCGCGTACGAGCAGTACTTC
>TRBV5-1|NA|TRBJ2-3|TRBD1
CASSLSMARGTASTDTQYF
TGCGCCAGCAGCTTGTCCATGGCACGAGGGACAGCGTCCACAGATACGCAGTATTTT